The 20 T cell receptor beta chains reported below all come from one sample, sequenced in a study of neurological immune-mediated disorders. TCRdb re-analysed the 5' RACE reads in MiXCR, keeping a single row per CDR3 protein. Of around 79,000 distinct CDR3 sequences in the sample, less than 15% were seen once. Source material: PBMCs. The source of these receptors is a woman aged 50 to 60 in good health.

This clonotype was counted at least ten times. This chain connects TRBV7-9 to TRBJ1-1; perhaps TRBD1 as D (6 bases). The V gene lost 4 bases and the J gene lost 4 bases, with 10 bases spanning the gap. Germline CDR1 is SEHNR and CDR2 is FQNEAQ (reference sequence). CDR3 size: 13 residues. For the CDR3, the DNA is TGTGCCAGCAGCTCACAGGGAGCCACTGAAGCTTTCTTT. It encodes CASSSQGATEAFF.

This clonotype was seen ten or more times. The chain uses TRBV29-1 and TRBJ2-6; D gene ambiguous. Germline assignment: CDR1 SQVTM and CDR2 ANQGSEA. There are 13 residues in the CDR3. V lost 6 bases to trimming and J lost 0 bases, with 6 bases between them. The CDR3 DNA sequence: TGCAGCGTGCAGTACTCTGGGGCCAACGTCCTGACTTTC. The encoded protein is CSVQYSGANVLTF.

This clonotype was recorded at least ten times. J is TRBJ2-5 and V is TRBV7-2; TRBD1 agrees at 8 bases. The CDR3 length is 15 residues. Germline CDR1 and CDR2: SGHTA and FQGNSA. With 1 base clipped from V and 4 bases from J, the junction kept 5 bases outside the gene matches. The CDR3 loop reads CASSLVRGTGETQYF. CDR3 sequence (DNA): TGTGCCAGCAGCTTAGTACGGGGGACAGGAGAGACCCAGTACTTC.

This clonotype has at least ten counts. The chain has TRBV28 and TRBJ2-1, with 7 bases identical to TRBD1. CDR3 size: 18 residues. With V trimmed by 7 bases and J by 0 bases, 15 bases remained unmatched. CDR1 MDHEN and CDR2 SYDVKM come from the germline V gene. The DNA of the CDR3 is TGTGCCAGCACAACTGAATATCCCGGGACAGACTCCTACAATGAGCAGTTCTTC. It is translated as CASTTEYPGTDSYNEQFF.

The gene calls are TRBV7-8 and TRBJ2-1, with a tentative D call TRBD2 (7 bases). Germline V gene sequence: CDR1 SGHVS, CDR2 FQNEAQ. The length of the CDR3 is 11 residues. V lost 10 bases to trimming and J lost 8 bases, with 12 bases between them. The CDR3 DNA sequence: TGTGCCACGAGGGGGGGTGATGAGCAGTTCTTC. Amino acids: CATRGGDEQFF.

This clonotype was recorded many times. The chain joins TRBV20-1 to TRBJ2-1; TRBD1 matches at 9 bases. From germline, CDR1 is DFQATT and CDR2 SNEGSKA (reference sequence). V lost 7 bases and J lost 6; bases outside the gene matches: 13. The CDR3 is made up of 15 amino acids. CDR3 nucleotides: TGCAGTGTTCAAAGCACGGGACAGGGAATCAATGAGCAGTTCTTC. Protein product: CSVQSTGQGINEQFF.

This clonotype was found many times. The chain recombines TRBV5-5 with TRBJ1-5; D is uncertain. Germline V gene sequence: CDR1 SGHKS, CDR2 YYEKEE (reference sequence). Deletions cut 2 bases from V and 6 bases from J, with 12 bases between. The CDR3 runs to 14 residues. The CDR3 DNA is TGTGCCAGCAGCTTTGAGCCACGCGGTCAGCCCCAGCATTTT. This gives the protein CASSFEPRGQPQHF.

This clonotype was observed many times. The chain employs TRBV5-6 and TRBJ1-3; D gene unclear. The ends were cut back, 2 bases at V and 4 bases at J, with 16 bases in the middle. The length of the CDR3 is 16 residues. Germline values: CDR1 SGHDT, CDR2 YYEEEE. The CDR3: CASSLRNVMGGNTIYF. The CDR3 region has the DNA TGTGCCAGCAGCTTAAGAAACGTGATGGGGGGAAACACCATATATTTT.

In this sample, this clonotype turned up a few times. One base away lies a much larger clone, so this may be a sequencing read error. The chain uses TRBV12-3 or TRBV12-4 and TRBJ2-1, with D hard to call. This CDR3 is built from 13 residues. CDR3 DNA: TGTGCCAGCAGTCCGATGAGTAACAATGATCAGTTCTTC. This gives the protein CASSPMSNNDQFF.

This clonotype has ten or more counts. The genes are TRBV20-1 and TRBJ1-6; no reliable D call. This CDR3 contains 15 residues. Germline CDR1 and CDR2: DFQATT and SNEGSKA (reference sequence). V was shortened by 0 bases and J by 7 bases, with 13 bases between the two germline ends. CDR3 sequence: CSARDGNILNSPLHF. DNA of the CDR3: TGCAGTGCTAGAGATGGAAACATCTTAAATTCACCCCTCCACTTT.

This clonotype showed up many times. DNA for the CDR3: TGCAGTGCTAGAGGCGGGGGGGCCTACGAGCAGTACTTC. Its translation is CSARGGGAYEQYF. This chain links TRBV20-1 with TRBJ2-7; 9 positions match TRBD2. Per the germline V gene, CDR1 is DFQATT and CDR2 is SNEGSKA (reference sequence). The CDR3 is 13 amino acids. V lost 1 base, J lost 2 bases, and 0 bases stayed unmatched.

This clonotype was detected many times. The gene calls are TRBV5-1 and TRBJ2-1; 7 bases map to TRBD2. The ends lost 4 bases at V and 6 bases at J; junction bases unmatched: 10. Germline V gene sequence: CDR1 SGHRS, CDR2 YFSETQ. The CDR3 loop spans 15 amino acids. The CDR3 nucleotides read TGCGCCAGCAGCAAAAGCGGGACCGCCCCCAATGAGCAGTTCTTC. This translates into CASSKSGTAPNEQFF.

This clonotype was detected ten times or more. The V and J genes are TRBV20-1 and TRBJ2-1, with 8 bases aligning to TRBD2. Germline V lookup: CDR1 DFQATT, CDR2 SNEGSKA (reference sequence). The length of the CDR3 is 15 residues. Germline trimming cut 6 bases from V and 0 bases from J; bases unmatched to any gene: 7. The CDR3 here is CSANSGASSYNEQFF. CDR3 in DNA: TGCAGTGCAAATAGCGGGGCCAGCTCCTACAATGAGCAGTTCTTC.

This clonotype was counted at least ten times. V usage is TRBV5-1 and J usage is TRBJ2-7; 8 nucleotides agree with TRBD1. Unmatched junction bases numbered 10, after V lost 3 bases and J lost 11 bases. CDR1 SGHRS and CDR2 YFSETQ come from the germline V gene. The CDR3 totals 13 residues. CDR3 DNA sequence: TGCGCCAGCAGCTCCCGAACAGGGGGACAGGAGTACTTC. This codes for CASSSRTGGQEYF.

This clonotype has a count of ten or more. This chain joins TRBV5-1 and TRBJ2-3; 9 bases line up with TRBD2. Germline V lookup: CDR1 SGHRS, CDR2 YFSETQ. There are 18 residues in the CDR3. The V and J ends lost 0 bases and 1 base, in that order; junction bases with no gene match: 9. The chain's CDR3 is CASSLDGTRLAGTDTQYF. CDR3 in DNA: TGCGCCAGCAGCTTGGACGGTACGAGACTAGCGGGCACAGATACGCAGTATTTT.

This clonotype turned up a few times. CDR3 nucleotide sequence: TGTGCCTGGAAAACCCCGCCGCCAGATAATTCACCCCTCCACTTT. Amino acids: CAWKTPPPDNSPLHF. This chain links TRBV30 with TRBJ1-6; no firm D call. The CDR3 contains 15 residues. Per the germline V gene, CDR1 is GTSNPN and CDR2 is SVGIG (reference sequence). V was cut by 4 bases and J by 5 bases, with 15 bases left in between. Full variable domain (rest looked up from reference TRBV30 and TRBJ1-6): SQTIHQWPATLVQPVGSPLSLECTVEGTSNPNLYWYRQAAGRGLQLLFYSVGIGQISSEVPQNLSASRPQDRQFILSSKKLLLSDSGFYLCAWKTPPPDNSPLHFGNGTRLTVT.

This clonotype was counted a few times. This sequence may be a read error, since a much larger clone differs from it by one base. This rearrangement joins TRBV7-2 to TRBJ1-1; TRBD1 matches 7 bases. Germline V gene sequence: CDR1 SGHTA, CDR2 FQGNSA. V gave up 10 bases and J gave up 7 bases; unmatched junction bases: 15. The CDR3 covers 14 residues. The CDR3: CAISSGTVLLEAFF. The CDR3 DNA is TGTGCCATCAGTTCAGGGACAGTCTTGCTTGAAGCTTTCTTT. Filled out from reference TRBV7-2 and TRBJ1-1, the complete variable domain reads GAGVSQSPSNKVTEKGKDVELRCDPISGHTALYWYRQSLGQGLEFLIYFQGNSAPDKSGLPSDRFSAERTGGSVSTLTIQRTQQEDSAVYLCAISSGTVLLEAFFGQGTRLTVV.

Details on this clonotype: A read error may be the cause here, since a much bigger clone is one base away. This chain links TRBV5-5 with TRBJ2-1; D ambiguous. V lost 0 bases to trimming and J lost 5 bases, with 15 bases between them. Germline V CDR1 and CDR2: SGHKS, YYEKEE (reference sequence). CDR3 length: 16 amino acids. The CDR3 DNA reads as TGTGCCAGCAGCTTGGTCCCTCGGGTGGTGGACAATGAGCAGTTCTTC. This encodes CASSLVPRVVDNEQFF.

CDR3 sequence (DNA): TGTGCCAGCAGCCTACAGGGGACCGCATATAATTCACCCCTCCACTTT. Residues: CASSLQGTAYNSPLHF. The chain has TRBV2 and TRBJ1-6, with TRBD1 identical over 7 bases. Germline-derived CDR1 and CDR2 are SNHLY and FYNNEI. The CDR3 loop spans 16 amino acids. V was pared by 6 bases and J by 4 bases, with 9 bases of the junction left unmatched. The full variable domain, in which reference TRBV2 and TRBJ1-6 provide the parts outside the CDR3, is EPEVTQTPSHQVTQMGQEVILRCVPISNHLYFYWYRQILGQKVEFLVSFYNNEISEKSEIFDDQFSVERPDGSNFTLKIRSTKLEDSAMYFCASSLQGTAYNSPLHFGNGTRLTVT.

There are a few counts of this clonotype. The chain recombines TRBV27 with TRBJ1-2; the D gene is possibly TRBD1 (6 bases). Trimming left V 5 bases short and J 8 bases short, with 15 bases between. The CDR3 has 13 amino acids. From germline, CDR1 is MNHEY and CDR2 SMNVEV (reference sequence). CDR3 coding DNA: TGTGCCAGCAGTATAAGGGACACAGGAGGCTACACCTTC. This translates into CASSIRDTGGYTF.